This T cell receptor (beta chain) was profiled in a study of cytomegalovirus exposure and HLA in healthy donors. PCR used 60 Vbeta primers and 13 Jbeta primers. Measured with immunoSEQ multiplex PCR; TCRdb has only the in-frame clones, and not every one. This sample yields roughly 120,000 clones, of which around 77% are seen a single time; roughly 4% belongs to the top ten. Findings and limits, study-wide: The listing of 150 to 200 TCR beta chains classed them as cytomegalovirus-associated. Being indistinguishable, some V segments were excluded, TRBV6-2 and TRBV6-3 among them.

Germline CDR1 reads KGHSH; CDR2 reads LQKENI. The V and J ends lost 6 bases and 0 bases, in that order; junction bases with no gene match: 6. The CDR3 length is 16 residues. For this clone: The target antigen is unknown.

The chain links TRBV18 to TRBJ1-5; TRBD1 matches at 9 bases. Sequenced material: PBMCs. The origin of this receptor is a human donor in good health. CDR3 sequence (DNA): TGTGCCAGCTCGCTCGGACAGGGGCATAGCAATCAGCCCCAGCATTTT. It is translated as CASSLGQGHSNQPQHF.